Presented here are 3 T cell receptor beta chains from one specimen sequenced in a study of blood T cell repertoires in COVID-19. Data came from immunoSEQ multiplex PCR; TCRdb stores just in-frame clones and leaves some out. The sample yields hundreds of thousands of clones, around 85% seen once. The sequenced material came from peripheral blood. The source of these receptors is a woman aged 45-59 years with active or convalescent COVID-19.

Of note for this clone: The same CDR3 can be traced to other DNA sequences in this sample. This chain connects TRBV5-1 to TRBJ1-4; 8 positions agree with TRBD1. The CDR3 length is 14 residues. CDR1 SGHRS and CDR2 YFSETQ come from the germline V gene. V shed 4 bases and J 5 bases; nucleotides not matched to a gene: 4. The CDR3 region is CASSLGQGNEKLFF. The CDR3 DNA reads as TGCGCCAGCAGCCTAGGACAGGGCAATGAAAAACTGTTTTTT.

This clone was seen a single time. This chain joins TRBV2 and TRBJ2-7; tentatively, D is TRBD2 (5 bases). Trimming took off 8 bases at V and 7 bases at J, with 15 bases between the two ends. The CDR3 is 12 residues long. Germline values: CDR1 SNHLY, CDR2 FYNNEI. The CDR3 DNA sequence: TGTGCCAGCCTTAGCGCCCGTAGGGAGCAGTACTTC. It codes for CASLSARREQYF.

This clone was picked up a small number of times. The chain is built from TRBV30 and TRBJ2-3, with D perhaps matching TRBD1 (6 bases). This CDR3 is built from 13 residues. Germline loops: CDR1 GTSNPN, CDR2 SVGIG (reference sequence). Trimming cost V 2 bases and J 3 bases, with 9 bases left between them. For the CDR3, the DNA is TGTGCCTGGAGTCTAAGGGGGACAGATACGCAGTATTTT. Amino acid sequence: CAWSLRGTDTQYF. Together with reference TRBV30 and TRBJ2-3, the CDR3 gives the full variable domain: SQTIHQWPATLVQPVGSPLSLECTVEGTSNPNLYWYRQAAGRGLQLLFYSVGIGQISSEVPQNLSASRPQDRQFILSSKKLLLSDSGFYLCAWSLRGTDTQYFGPGTRLTVL.